The 7 T cell receptor beta chains reported below all come from one sample, sequenced in a study of blood T cells in healthy people across ages. Primed by a sample-barcoded 5' primer and a J-beta primer mix, a second PCR proceeded for about 7 to 12 cycles. TCRdb used MiXCR to reprocess the 5' RACE reads, holding one entry per CDR3 protein. The sample shows 700,000 or so distinct CDR3 sequences, approximately 40% of them seen only once. The sequenced sample consisted of blood. All receptors come from an older man in good health.

The CDR3 loop is CASSRIRGGDYNEQYF. CDR3 DNA: TGTGCCAGCAGCAGGATACGCGGGGGGGACTACAATGAGCAGTACTTC. The genes are TRBV12-3 or TRBV12-4 and TRBJ2-1; 9 bases agree with TRBD2. The end of the DNA is better explained by TRBJ2-7, so the J call may be wrong. CDR3 length: 16 residues.

The rearrangement uses TRBV20-1 and TRBJ2-7; D may be TRBD1 or TRBD2 (6 bases each). The end of the DNA fits TRBJ2-5 better, so the J call may be wrong. Germline CDR1 reads DFQATT; CDR2 reads SNEGSKA (reference sequence). The CDR3 runs 16 residues. CDR3 region: CSATARGAGGSETQYF. CDR3 DNA: TGCAGTGCCACCGCGAGGGGGGCCGGGGGTTCTGAGACCCAGTACTTC.

This clonotype was seen many times. The rearrangement joins TRBV20-1 to TRBJ2-7; 15 nucleotides align to TRBD2. Losses at the gene ends were 5 bases for V and 2 bases for J; bases not matched to a gene: 7. This CDR3 has 16 amino acids. From germline, CDR1 is DFQATT and CDR2 SNEGSKA (reference sequence). CDR3 in amino acids: CSARGLAGGDPYEQYF. Here the CDR3 DNA reads TGCAGTGCTCGCGGACTAGCGGGAGGGGACCCCTACGAGCAGTACTTC.

The genes are TRBV3-1 and TRBJ1-6; tentatively, D is TRBD1 (6 bases). CDR3 length: 14 amino acids. V was pared by 8 bases and J by 7 bases, with 15 bases between. Germline loops: CDR1 LGHDT, CDR2 YNNKEL (reference sequence). The CDR3 reads CASGPGQTNSPLHF. The CDR3 nucleotides are TGTGCCAGCGGCCCTGGACAGACGAATTCACCCCTCCACTTT. The variable domain in full, completed from reference TRBV3-1 and TRBJ1-6, reads DTAVSQTPKYLVTQMGNDKSIKCEQNLGHDTMYWYKQDSKKFLKIMFSYNNKELIINETVPNRFSPKSPDKAHLNLHINSLELGDSAVYFCASGPGQTNSPLHFGNGTRLTVT.

CDR3 amino acids: CASSVGRERGTGELFF. CDR3 bases: TGTGCCAGCAGTGTCGGGCGGGAGCGGGGAACCGGGGAGCTGTTTTTT. This rearrangement joins TRBV7-9 to TRBJ2-2; 7 positions match TRBD2. The CDR3 has 16 residues. With V trimmed by 6 bases and J by 5 bases, 12 bases remained unmatched. Germline loops: CDR1 SEHNR, CDR2 FQNEAQ (reference sequence).

There are many counts of this clonotype. V gene TRBV20-1 combines with J gene TRBJ2-4; a possible D gene is TRBD2 (6 bases). Deletions cut 3 bases from V and 0 bases from J, with 9 bases between. The CDR3 is made up of 14 amino acids. CDR1 and CDR2 from the germline V gene are DFQATT and SNEGSKA (reference sequence). Written as DNA, the CDR3 is TGCAGTGCTAGGGCAGCGGGAGCCAAAAACATTCAGTACTTC. Translation: CSARAAGAKNIQYF.

The gene calls are TRBV28 and TRBJ1-1, with a tentative D call TRBD1 (5 bases). Germline V gives CDR1 MDHEN, CDR2 SYDVKM. With 6 bases removed from V and 3 bases from J, the gap between germline ends came to 14 bases. CDR3 length: 14 amino acids. The CDR3 spells CASSTQGRDTEAFF. CDR3 nucleotides: TGTGCCAGCAGCACGCAGGGTCGGGACACTGAAGCTTTCTTT.